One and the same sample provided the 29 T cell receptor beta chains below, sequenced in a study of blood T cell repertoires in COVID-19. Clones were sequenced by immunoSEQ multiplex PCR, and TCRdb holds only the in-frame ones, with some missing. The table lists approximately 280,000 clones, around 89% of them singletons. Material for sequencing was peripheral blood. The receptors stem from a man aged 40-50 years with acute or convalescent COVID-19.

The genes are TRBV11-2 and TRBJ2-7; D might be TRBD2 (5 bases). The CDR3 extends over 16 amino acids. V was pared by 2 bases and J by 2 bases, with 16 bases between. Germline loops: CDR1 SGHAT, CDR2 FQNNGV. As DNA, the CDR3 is TGTGCCAGCAGCTTAAATCCCTTCGGGGATACCTACGAGCAGTACTTC. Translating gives CASSLNPFGDTYEQYF.

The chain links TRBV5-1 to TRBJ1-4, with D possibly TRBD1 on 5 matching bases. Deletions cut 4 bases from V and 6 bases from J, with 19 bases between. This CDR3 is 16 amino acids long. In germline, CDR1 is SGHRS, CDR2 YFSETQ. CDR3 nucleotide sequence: TGCGCCAGCAGCCCTTCGTCCGGGGGGAGGGATGAAAAACTGTTTTTT. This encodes CASSPSSGGRDEKLFF.

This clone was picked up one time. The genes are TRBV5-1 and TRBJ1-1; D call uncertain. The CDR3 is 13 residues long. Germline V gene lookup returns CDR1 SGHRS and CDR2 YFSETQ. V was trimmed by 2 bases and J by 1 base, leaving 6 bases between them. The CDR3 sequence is CASSFTENTEAFF. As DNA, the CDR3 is TGCGCCAGCAGCTTTACTGAGAACACTGAAGCTTTCTTT.

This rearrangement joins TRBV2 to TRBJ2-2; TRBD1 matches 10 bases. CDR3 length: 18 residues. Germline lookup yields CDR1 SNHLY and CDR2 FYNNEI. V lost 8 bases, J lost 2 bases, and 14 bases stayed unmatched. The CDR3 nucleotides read TGTGCCAGCTGGGACAGGGGATACAGCGGGGGAAACACCGGGGAGCTGTTTTTT. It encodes CASWDRGYSGGNTGELFF.

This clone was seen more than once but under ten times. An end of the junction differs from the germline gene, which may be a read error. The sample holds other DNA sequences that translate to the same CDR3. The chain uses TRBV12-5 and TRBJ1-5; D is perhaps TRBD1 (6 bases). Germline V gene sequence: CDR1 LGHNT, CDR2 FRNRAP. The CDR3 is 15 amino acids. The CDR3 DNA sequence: TGTGCTAGTGGCTTGGGACAACTTGGCAATCAGCCCCAGCATTTT. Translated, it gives CASGLGQLGNQPQHF.

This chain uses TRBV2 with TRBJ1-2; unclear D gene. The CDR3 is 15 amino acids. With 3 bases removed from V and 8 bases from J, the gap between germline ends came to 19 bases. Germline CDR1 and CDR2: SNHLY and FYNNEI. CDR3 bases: TGTGCCAGCAGTGATGGCCGGGAGGTAACGAGGGGCTACACCTTC. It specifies CASSDGREVTRGYTF.

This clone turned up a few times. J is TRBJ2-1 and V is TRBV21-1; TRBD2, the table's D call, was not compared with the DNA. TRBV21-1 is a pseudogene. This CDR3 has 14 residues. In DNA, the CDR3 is TGTGCCAGCCCGCGGGTAGCGGGGAACTATGAGCAGTTCTTC. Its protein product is CASPRVAGNYEQFF.

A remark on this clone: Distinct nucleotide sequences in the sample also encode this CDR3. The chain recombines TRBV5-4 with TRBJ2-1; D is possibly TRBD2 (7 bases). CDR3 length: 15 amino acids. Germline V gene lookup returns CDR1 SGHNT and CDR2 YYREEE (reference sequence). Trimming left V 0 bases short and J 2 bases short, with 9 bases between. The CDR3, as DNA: TGTGCCAGCAGCTTGGGGGGGGGCGCCTACAATGAGCAGTTCTTC. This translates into CASSLGGGAYNEQFF.

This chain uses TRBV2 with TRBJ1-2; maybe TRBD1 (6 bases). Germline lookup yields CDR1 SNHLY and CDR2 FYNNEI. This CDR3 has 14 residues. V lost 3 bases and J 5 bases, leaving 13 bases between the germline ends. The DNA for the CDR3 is TGTGCCAGCAGTGAGACAACAGGGAGTTATGGCTACACCTTC. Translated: CASSETTGSYGYTF.

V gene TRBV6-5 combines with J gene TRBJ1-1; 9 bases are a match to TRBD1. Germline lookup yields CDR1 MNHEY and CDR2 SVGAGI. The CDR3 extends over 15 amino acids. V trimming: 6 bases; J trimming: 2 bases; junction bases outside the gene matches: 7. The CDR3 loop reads CASRRDRALNTEAFF. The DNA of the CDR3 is TGTGCCAGCAGACGGGACAGGGCCCTAAACACTGAAGCTTTCTTT.

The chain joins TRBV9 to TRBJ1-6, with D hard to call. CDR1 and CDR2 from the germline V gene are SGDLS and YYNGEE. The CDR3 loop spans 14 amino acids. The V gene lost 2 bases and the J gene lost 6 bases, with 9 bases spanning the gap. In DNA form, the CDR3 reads TGTGCCAGCAGCGTCGCCAGCGGTAATTCACCCCTCCACTTT. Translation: CASSVASGNSPLHF.

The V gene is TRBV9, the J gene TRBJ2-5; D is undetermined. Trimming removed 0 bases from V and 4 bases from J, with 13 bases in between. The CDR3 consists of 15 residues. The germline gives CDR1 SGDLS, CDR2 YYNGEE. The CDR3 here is CASSVGSFPGETQYF. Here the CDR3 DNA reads TGTGCCAGCAGCGTAGGCTCATTTCCCGGAGAGACCCAGTACTTC.

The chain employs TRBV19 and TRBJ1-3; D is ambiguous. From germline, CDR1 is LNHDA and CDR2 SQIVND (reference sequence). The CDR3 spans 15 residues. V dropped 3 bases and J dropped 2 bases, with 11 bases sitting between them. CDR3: CASSILTLAGNTIYF. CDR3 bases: TGTGCCAGTAGTATCCTGACATTGGCTGGAAACACCATATATTTT.

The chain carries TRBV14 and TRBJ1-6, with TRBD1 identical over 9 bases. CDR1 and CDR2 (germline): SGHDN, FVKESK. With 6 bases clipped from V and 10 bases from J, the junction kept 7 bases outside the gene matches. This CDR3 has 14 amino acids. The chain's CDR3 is CASRHSTGGSPLHF. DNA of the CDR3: TGTGCCAGCAGACATTCGACAGGGGGATCACCCCTCCACTTT.

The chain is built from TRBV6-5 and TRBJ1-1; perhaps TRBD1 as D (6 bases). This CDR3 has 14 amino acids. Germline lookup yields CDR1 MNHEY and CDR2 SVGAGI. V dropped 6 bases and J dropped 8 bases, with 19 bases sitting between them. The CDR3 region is CASRAPSGASEAFF. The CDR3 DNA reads TGTGCCAGCAGGGCTCCGTCAGGGGCTTCCGAAGCTTTCTTT.

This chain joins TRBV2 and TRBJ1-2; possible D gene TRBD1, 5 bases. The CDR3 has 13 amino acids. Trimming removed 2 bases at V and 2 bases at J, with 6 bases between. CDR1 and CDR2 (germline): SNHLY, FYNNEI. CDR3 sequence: CASSERGNYGYTF. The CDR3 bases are TGTGCCAGCAGTGAACGGGGGAACTATGGCTACACCTTC. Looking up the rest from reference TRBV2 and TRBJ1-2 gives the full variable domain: EPEVTQTPSHQVTQMGQEVILRCVPISNHLYFYWYRQILGQKVEFLVSFYNNEISEKSEIFDDQFSVERPDGSNFTLKIRSTKLEDSAMYFCASSERGNYGYTFGSGTRLTVV.

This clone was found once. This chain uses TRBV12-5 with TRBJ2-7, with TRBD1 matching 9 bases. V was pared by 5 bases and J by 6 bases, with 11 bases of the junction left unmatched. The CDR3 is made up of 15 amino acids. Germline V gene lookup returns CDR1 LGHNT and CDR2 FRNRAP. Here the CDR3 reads CASGPEQGAVSEQYF. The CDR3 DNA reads TGTGCTAGTGGTCCCGAACAGGGGGCGGTTTCCGAGCAGTACTTC.

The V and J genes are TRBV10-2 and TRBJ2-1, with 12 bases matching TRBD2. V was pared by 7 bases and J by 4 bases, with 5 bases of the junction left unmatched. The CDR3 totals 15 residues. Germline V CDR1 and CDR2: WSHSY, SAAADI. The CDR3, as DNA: TGCGCCAGCACCCCGCTAGCGGGGGGGTACAATGAGCAGTTCTTC. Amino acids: CASTPLAGGYNEQFF.

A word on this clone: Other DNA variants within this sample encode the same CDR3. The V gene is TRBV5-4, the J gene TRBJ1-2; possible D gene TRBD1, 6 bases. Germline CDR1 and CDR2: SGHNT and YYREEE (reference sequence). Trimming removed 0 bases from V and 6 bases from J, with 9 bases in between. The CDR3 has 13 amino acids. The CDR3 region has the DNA TGTGCCAGCAGCTTGGACAGGGTGGATGGCTACACCTTC. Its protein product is CASSLDRVDGYTF.

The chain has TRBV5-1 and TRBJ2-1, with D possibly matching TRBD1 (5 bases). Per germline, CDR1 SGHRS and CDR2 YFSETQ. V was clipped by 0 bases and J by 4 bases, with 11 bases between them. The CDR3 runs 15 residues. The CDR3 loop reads CASSLDRSEYNEQFF. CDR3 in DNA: TGCGCCAGCAGCTTGGACAGGTCAGAGTACAATGAGCAGTTCTTC.

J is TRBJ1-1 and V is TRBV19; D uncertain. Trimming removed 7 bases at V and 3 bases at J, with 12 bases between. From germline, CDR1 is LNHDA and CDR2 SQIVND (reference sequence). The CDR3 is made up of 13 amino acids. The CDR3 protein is CASTFGLDTEAFF. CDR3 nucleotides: TGTGCCAGTACCTTCGGACTGGACACTGAAGCTTTCTTT.

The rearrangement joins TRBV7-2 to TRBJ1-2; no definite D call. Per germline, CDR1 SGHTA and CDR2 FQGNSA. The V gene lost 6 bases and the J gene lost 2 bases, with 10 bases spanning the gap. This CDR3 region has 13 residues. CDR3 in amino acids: CASSHTSNYGYTF. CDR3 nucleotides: TGTGCCAGCAGTCACACCTCCAACTATGGCTACACCTTC.

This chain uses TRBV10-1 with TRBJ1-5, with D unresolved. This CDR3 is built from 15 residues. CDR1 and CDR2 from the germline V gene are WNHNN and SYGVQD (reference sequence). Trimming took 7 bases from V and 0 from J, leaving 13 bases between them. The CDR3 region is CASTPHADSNQPQHF. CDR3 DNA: TGCGCCAGCACTCCCCACGCGGATAGCAATCAGCCCCAGCATTTT.

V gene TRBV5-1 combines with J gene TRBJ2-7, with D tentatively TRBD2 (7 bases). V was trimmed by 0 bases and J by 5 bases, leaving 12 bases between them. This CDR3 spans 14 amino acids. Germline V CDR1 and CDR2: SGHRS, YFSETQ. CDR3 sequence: CASSLAGGPHEQYF. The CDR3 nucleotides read TGCGCCAGCAGCTTGGCCGGGGGGCCCCACGAGCAGTACTTC. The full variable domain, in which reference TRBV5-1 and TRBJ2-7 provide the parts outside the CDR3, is KAGVTQTPRYLIKTRGQQVTLSCSPISGHRSVSWYQQTPGQGLQFLFEYFSETQRNKGNFPGRFSGRQFSNSRSEMNVSTLELGDSALYLCASSLAGGPHEQYFGPGTRLTVT.

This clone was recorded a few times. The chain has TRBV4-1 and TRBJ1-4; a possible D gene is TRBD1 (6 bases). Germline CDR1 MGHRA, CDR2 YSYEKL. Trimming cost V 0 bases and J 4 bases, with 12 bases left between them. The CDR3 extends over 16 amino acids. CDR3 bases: TGCGCCAGCAGCCAAGATGGAACAGGGATTAATGAAAAACTGTTTTTT. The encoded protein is CASSQDGTGINEKLFF.

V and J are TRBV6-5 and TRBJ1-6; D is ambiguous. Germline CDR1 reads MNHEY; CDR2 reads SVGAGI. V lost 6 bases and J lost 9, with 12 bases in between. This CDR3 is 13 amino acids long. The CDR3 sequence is CASRRASGSPLHF. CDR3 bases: TGTGCCAGCAGAAGGGCGAGCGGTTCACCCCTCCACTTT.

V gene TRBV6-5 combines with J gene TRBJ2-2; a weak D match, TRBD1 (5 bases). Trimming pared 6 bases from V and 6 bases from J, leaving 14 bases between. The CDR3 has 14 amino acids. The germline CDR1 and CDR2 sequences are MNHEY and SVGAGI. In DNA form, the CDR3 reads TGTGCCAGCAGAGGTGGACATCGGGCCGGGGAGCTGTTTTTT. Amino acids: CASRGGHRAGELFF.

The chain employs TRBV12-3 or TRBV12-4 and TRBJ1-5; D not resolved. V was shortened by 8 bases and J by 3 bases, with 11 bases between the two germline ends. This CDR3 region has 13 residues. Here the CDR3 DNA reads TGTGCCAGCCTCATTGAGGTCAATCAGCCCCAGCATTTT. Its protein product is CASLIEVNQPQHF.

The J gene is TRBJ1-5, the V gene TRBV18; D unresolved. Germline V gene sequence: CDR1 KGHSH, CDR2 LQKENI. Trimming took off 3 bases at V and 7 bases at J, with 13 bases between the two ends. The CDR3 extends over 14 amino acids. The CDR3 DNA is TGTGCCAGCTCACCGACTGATTTAGGCCAGCCCCAGCATTTT. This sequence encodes CASSPTDLGQPQHF.